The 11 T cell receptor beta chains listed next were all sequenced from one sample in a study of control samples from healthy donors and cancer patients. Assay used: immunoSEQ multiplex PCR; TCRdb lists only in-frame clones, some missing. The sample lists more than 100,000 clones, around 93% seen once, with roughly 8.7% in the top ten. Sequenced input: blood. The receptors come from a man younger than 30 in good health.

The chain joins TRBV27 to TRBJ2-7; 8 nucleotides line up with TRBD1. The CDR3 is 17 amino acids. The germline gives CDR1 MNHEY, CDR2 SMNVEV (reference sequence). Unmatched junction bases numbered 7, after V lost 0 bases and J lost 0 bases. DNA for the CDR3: TGTGCCAGCAGTTTATCCCCTAGGACAGGGAGCTCCTACGAGCAGTACTTC. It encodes CASSLSPRTGSSYEQYF.

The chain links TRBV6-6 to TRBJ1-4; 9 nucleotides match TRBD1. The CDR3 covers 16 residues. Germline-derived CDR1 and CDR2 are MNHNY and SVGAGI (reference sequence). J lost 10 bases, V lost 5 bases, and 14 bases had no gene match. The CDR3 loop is CASSRKTGGMIGKLFF. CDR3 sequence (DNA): TGTGCCAGCAGTCGAAAGACAGGGGGGATGATCGGAAAACTGTTTTTT.

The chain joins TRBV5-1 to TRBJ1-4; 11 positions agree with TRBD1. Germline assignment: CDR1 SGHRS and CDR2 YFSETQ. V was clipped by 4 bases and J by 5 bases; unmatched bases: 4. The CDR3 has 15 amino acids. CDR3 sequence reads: CASSPGQGDNEKLFF. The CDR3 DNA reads TGCGCCAGCAGCCCGGGACAGGGGGACAATGAAAAACTGTTTTTT.

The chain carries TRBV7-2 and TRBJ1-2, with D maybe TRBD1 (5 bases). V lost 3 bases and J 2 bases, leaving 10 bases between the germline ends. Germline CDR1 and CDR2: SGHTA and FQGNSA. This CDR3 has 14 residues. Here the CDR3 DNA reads TGTGCCAGCAGCTTGGAGACAGCAAACTATGGCTACACCTTC. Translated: CASSLETANYGYTF.

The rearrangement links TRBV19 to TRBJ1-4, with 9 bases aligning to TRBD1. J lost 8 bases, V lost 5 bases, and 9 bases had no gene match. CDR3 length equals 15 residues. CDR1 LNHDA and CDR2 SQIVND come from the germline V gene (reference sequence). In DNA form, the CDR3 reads TGTGCCAGTAGTCCACAAACAGGGGGCGGCGAAAAACTGTTTTTT. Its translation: CASSPQTGGGEKLFF.

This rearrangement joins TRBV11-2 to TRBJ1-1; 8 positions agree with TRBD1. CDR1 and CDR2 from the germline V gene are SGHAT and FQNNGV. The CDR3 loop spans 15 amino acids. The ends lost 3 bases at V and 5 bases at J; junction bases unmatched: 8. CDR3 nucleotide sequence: TGTGCCAGCAGCTTCCGACAGGGGTATACAACTGAAGCTTTCTTT. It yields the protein CASSFRQGYTTEAFF.

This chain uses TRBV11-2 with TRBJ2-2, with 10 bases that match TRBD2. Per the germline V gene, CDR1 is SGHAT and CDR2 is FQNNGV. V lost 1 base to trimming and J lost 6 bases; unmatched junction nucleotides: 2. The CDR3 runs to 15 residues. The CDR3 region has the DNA TGTGCCAGCAGCTTAGCAGCGGGGGGGCCCGGGGAGCTGTTTTTT. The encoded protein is CASSLAAGGPGELFF.

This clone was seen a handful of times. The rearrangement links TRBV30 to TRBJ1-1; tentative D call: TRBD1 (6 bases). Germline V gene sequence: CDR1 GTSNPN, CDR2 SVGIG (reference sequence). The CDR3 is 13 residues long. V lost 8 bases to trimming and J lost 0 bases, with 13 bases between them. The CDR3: CAGHRDLNTEAFF. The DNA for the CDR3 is TGTGCCGGACACAGGGACCTGAACACTGAAGCTTTCTTT. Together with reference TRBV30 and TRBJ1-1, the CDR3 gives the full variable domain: SQTIHQWPATLVQPVGSPLSLECTVEGTSNPNLYWYRQAAGRGLQLLFYSVGIGQISSEVPQNLSASRPQDRQFILSSKKLLLSDSGFYLCAGHRDLNTEAFFGQGTRLTVV.

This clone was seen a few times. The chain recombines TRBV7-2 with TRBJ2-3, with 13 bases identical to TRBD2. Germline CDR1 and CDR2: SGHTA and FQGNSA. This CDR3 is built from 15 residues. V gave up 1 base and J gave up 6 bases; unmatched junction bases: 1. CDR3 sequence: CASSLELAGGDTQYF. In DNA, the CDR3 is TGTGCCAGCAGCTTAGAACTAGCGGGGGGGGATACGCAGTATTTT.

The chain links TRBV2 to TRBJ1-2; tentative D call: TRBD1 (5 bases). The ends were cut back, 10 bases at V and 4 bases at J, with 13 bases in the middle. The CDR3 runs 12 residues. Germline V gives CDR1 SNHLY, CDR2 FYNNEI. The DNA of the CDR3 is TGTGCCACCCGAAATAGGGGCTATGGCTACACCTTC. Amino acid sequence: CATRNRGYGYTF.

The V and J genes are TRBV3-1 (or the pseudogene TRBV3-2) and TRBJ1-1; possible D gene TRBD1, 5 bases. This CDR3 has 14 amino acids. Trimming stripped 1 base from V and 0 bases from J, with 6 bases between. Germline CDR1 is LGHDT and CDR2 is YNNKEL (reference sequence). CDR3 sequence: CASSQGTMNTEAFF. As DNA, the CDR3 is TGTGCCAGCAGCCAAGGGACAATGAACACTGAAGCTTTCTTT.